This T cell receptor beta chain was documented in a study of control samples from healthy donors and cancer patients. The CDR3 is 15 residues long. The V gene's germline CDR1 is SGDLS and CDR2 YYNGEE. The ends lost 2 bases at V and 0 bases at J; junction bases unmatched: 4. This clone was seen just once. Data came from immunoSEQ multiplex PCR; TCRdb stores just in-frame clones and leaves some out. This table holds tens of thousands of clones, about nine tenths found once. The chain has TRBV9 and TRBJ1-2; 7 nucleotides agree with TRBD1. The receptor's source is an older woman in good health. The material sequenced was blood. The CDR3 sequence is CASSVGTAANYGYTF. For the CDR3, the DNA is TGTGCCAGCAGCGTTGGGACAGCGGCTAACTATGGCTACACCTTC.